The source of this T cell receptor beta chain is a study of breast tumors, draining lymph nodes, adjacent tissues. From the multiplex PCR reads, TCRdb called clonotypes with MiXCR, one entry per CDR3 protein. The data show tens of thousands of distinct CDR3 sequences, under 75% seen once. The table lists this clonotype with many counts. CDR3 length equals 15 residues. V lost 0 bases and J 3 bases, leaving 10 bases between the germline ends. The germline CDR1 and CDR2 sequences are SGHRS and YFSETQ. The TCR sequence derives from a female donor with breast cancer. Some clones in this sample may be carry-over from other donors' samples. The chain carries TRBV5-1 and TRBJ1-5; D possibly corresponds to TRBD1 (5 bases). The sequenced sample was breast tumor tissue. CDR3: CASSLEGRFNQPQHF. In nucleotides, the CDR3 is TGCGCCAGCAGCTTGGAGGGGCGCTTCAATCAGCCCCAGCATTTT.